The 18 T cell receptor beta chains in this list originate from one sample, sequenced in a study of Graves' ophthalmopathy and Graves' hyperthyroidism. Transcripts of RNA were the source for amplifying TCR beta CDR3 regions. First-round RT-PCR with HTBI primers preceded a second-round multiplex PCR. One entry per CDR3 protein, called by TCRdb with MiXCR from the multiplex PCR reads. The table records hundreds of thousands of distinct CDR3 sequences, 20% to 25% of them present only once. The sequenced sample was peripheral blood. These receptors were obtained from a woman younger than 35 with stable Graves' hyperthyroidism. Some clones in this sample may be carry-over from other donors' samples.

This clonotype was picked up many times. V gene TRBV5-1 combines with J gene TRBJ2-7, with 9 bases lining up with TRBD1. Trimming removed 3 bases from V and 2 bases from J; junction bases left unmatched: 12. Per germline, CDR1 SGHRS and CDR2 YFSETQ. This CDR3 spans 17 amino acids. The CDR3: CASSSDPPGQGPYEQYF. The DNA of the CDR3 is TGCGCCAGCAGCTCCGACCCACCGGGACAGGGACCCTACGAGCAGTACTTC. Using reference TRBV5-1 and TRBJ2-7 for the parts outside the CDR3, the full variable domain is KAGVTQTPRYLIKTRGQQVTLSCSPISGHRSVSWYQQTPGQGLQFLFEYFSETQRNKGNFPGRFSGRQFSNSRSEMNVSTLELGDSALYLCASSSDPPGQGPYEQYFGPGTRLTVT.

The table lists this clonotype with many counts. J is TRBJ1-3 and V is TRBV27; D is possibly TRBD1 (6 bases). Trimming shortened V by 0 bases and J by 7 bases, and 7 bases separated the two germline ends. Germline V gene data show CDR1 as MNHEY and CDR2 as SMNVEV (reference sequence). The CDR3 length is 13 residues. The CDR3 nucleotides read TGTGCCAGCAGTTTATCCAGGGGTAACACCATATATTTT. This codes for CASSLSRGNTIYF.

This clonotype was observed a handful of times. The V and J genes are TRBV28 and TRBJ1-5; a possible D gene is TRBD1 (6 bases). V lost 8 bases and J lost 14, with 22 bases in between. The CDR3 has 13 amino acids. Germline-derived CDR1 and CDR2 are MDHEN and SYDVKM. The CDR3 loop is CASSLLGAILKHF. The CDR3 DNA reads as TGTGCCAGCTCCCTCCTGGGGGCAATCCTTAAGCATTTT.

This clonotype was seen repeatedly, ten times or more. The rearrangement uses TRBV5-1 and TRBJ2-7, with unresolved D. The CDR3 is made up of 15 amino acids. Trimming removed 2 bases at V and 2 bases at J, with 14 bases between. In germline, CDR1 is SGHRS, CDR2 YFSETQ. The CDR3 nucleotides read TGCGCCAGCAGCTTACAACCCGGTGAAGCCTACGAGCAGTACTTC. This codes for CASSLQPGEAYEQYF.

This clonotype was observed a few times. This sequence joins TRBV28 and TRBJ1-2; D remains unclear. The CDR3 consists of 15 residues. Germline lookup yields CDR1 MDHEN and CDR2 SYDVKM. Between the trimmed V and J ends, which lost 2 bases and 8 bases, there was a span of 18 bases. The CDR3 DNA reads as TGTGCCAGCAGTTTAAAGGCTTGGGGTAGCTCAGGCTACACCTTC. It translates to CASSLKAWGSSGYTF.

This clonotype was counted at least ten times. The chain carries TRBV7-9 and TRBJ2-5, with D possibly being TRBD1 (5 bases). V lost 5 bases, J lost 4 bases, and 17 bases lay in between. There are 15 residues in the CDR3. From germline, CDR1 is SEHNR and CDR2 FQNEAQ (reference sequence). The CDR3 protein is CASSLGASLRETQYF. CDR3 in DNA: TGTGCCAGCAGCCTTGGGGCCTCGCTCAGAGAGACCCAGTACTTC.

This clonotype was seen ten or more times. V gene TRBV30 combines with J gene TRBJ1-6; 11 bases are a match to TRBD1. Trimming took 4 bases from V and 9 from J; bases not matched to a gene: 8. CDR3 length equals 15 residues. CDR1 is GTSNPN and CDR2 is SVGIG in the germline V gene (reference sequence). The CDR3 reads CAWTSGQGALSPLHF. CDR3 coding DNA: TGTGCCTGGACCTCCGGACAGGGGGCACTTTCACCCCTCCACTTT.

The V call is TRBV6-5, the J call TRBJ2-7, with D perhaps TRBD1 or TRBD2 (5 bases each). CDR3 length: 14 residues. CDR1 is MNHEY and CDR2 is SVGAGI in the germline V gene. V was clipped by 3 bases and J by 1 base, with 10 bases between them. The CDR3 nucleotides are TGTGCCAGCAGTTATCAGGGAGAGTCCTACGAGCAGTACTTC. This codes for CASSYQGESYEQYF.

The table lists this clonotype with a few counts. V gene TRBV7-9 combines with J gene TRBJ1-1; 8 positions agree with TRBD1. Losses at the gene ends were 3 bases for V and 3 bases for J; bases not matched to a gene: 6. Germline loops: CDR1 SEHNR, CDR2 FQNEAQ (reference sequence). The CDR3 has 15 amino acids. The chain's CDR3 is CASSLRDRSDTEAFF. The CDR3 coding sequence is TGTGCCAGCAGCTTGAGGGACAGGTCGGACACTGAAGCTTTCTTT.

This clonotype occurred many times. V gene TRBV12-3 or TRBV12-4 combines with J gene TRBJ2-2; D not certain. V shed 8 bases and J shed 6 bases, with 10 bases lying between them. The CDR3 length is 12 residues. The CDR3 sequence: CASGRHSGELFF. Written as DNA, the CDR3 is TGTGCCAGCGGCCGGCACTCCGGGGAGCTGTTTTTT.

This clonotype was seen ten or more times. This chain links TRBV6-1 with TRBJ2-7; 9 bases agree with TRBD1. CDR1 is MNHNS, CDR2 SASEGT, per germline. This CDR3 has 13 amino acids. V dropped 8 bases and J dropped 6; count of bases not matched to a gene: 8. The CDR3 DNA reads TGTGCCAGCGGGACAGGGTATCGTTTCGAGCAGTACTTC. As protein: CASGTGYRFEQYF.

This clonotype was counted many times. V and J are TRBV12-3 or TRBV12-4 and TRBJ1-2; possible D gene TRBD1, 6 bases. Trimming left V 10 bases short and J 8 bases short, with 20 bases between. The CDR3 length is 13 residues. CDR3 bases: TGTGCCATCGGGGGGGGCGAAGGTGCGGGCTACACCTTC. It encodes CAIGGGEGAGYTF.

This clonotype was recorded many times. This chain uses TRBV11-2 with TRBJ2-2, with no clear D. Germline V lookup: CDR1 SGHAT, CDR2 FQNNGV. Trimming pared 4 bases from V and 0 bases from J, leaving 6 bases between. The CDR3 has 14 amino acids. CDR3 sequence reads: CASSSSSNTGELFF. CDR3 coding DNA: TGTGCCAGCAGCTCGTCATCGAACACCGGGGAGCTGTTTTTT.

This clonotype has at least ten counts. The gene calls are TRBV27 and TRBJ1-1, with 7 bases matching TRBD1. Germline V gene sequence: CDR1 MNHEY, CDR2 SMNVEV (reference sequence). CDR3 length: 15 amino acids. With V trimmed by 3 bases and J by 2 bases, 6 bases remained unmatched. Here the CDR3 DNA reads TGTGCCAGCAGTTTCTACCGGGACAGAAACACTGAAGCTTTCTTT. Its translation: CASSFYRDRNTEAFF.

At least ten counts were recorded for this clonotype. The chain has TRBV27 and TRBJ1-2, with 8 bases matching TRBD1. This CDR3 spans 16 amino acids. The V gene's germline CDR1 is MNHEY and CDR2 SMNVEV (reference sequence). The V segment lost 0 bases and the J segment 4 bases; nucleotides outside the gene matches: 7. CDR3 bases: TGTGCCAGCAGTTTATCGCTCCCTCAGGGGGCCTATGGCTACACCTTC. Its protein is CASSLSLPQGAYGYTF.

This clonotype was detected ten times or more. The V gene is TRBV28, the J gene TRBJ1-6, with D unclear. V was cut by 7 bases and J by 14 bases, with 18 bases left in between. This CDR3 region has 13 residues. Germline lookup yields CDR1 MDHEN and CDR2 SYDVKM. The CDR3 protein is CASMGVKKGTLHF. DNA for the CDR3: TGTGCCAGCATGGGAGTCAAGAAAGGGACCCTCCACTTT.

This clonotype was recorded at least ten times. The J gene is TRBJ2-7, the V gene TRBV30, with no clear D. The CDR3 totals 12 residues. The ends were cut back, 3 bases at V and 4 bases at J, with 10 bases in the middle. Germline V CDR1 and CDR2: GTSNPN, SVGIG (reference sequence). The CDR3 region has the DNA TGTGCCTGGAGGAAAAACGGGTACGAGCAGTACTTC. Its protein product is CAWRKNGYEQYF. Using reference TRBV30 and TRBJ2-7 for the parts outside the CDR3, the full variable domain is SQTIHQWPATLVQPVGSPLSLECTVEGTSNPNLYWYRQAAGRGLQLLFYSVGIGQISSEVPQNLSASRPQDRQFILSSKKLLLSDSGFYLCAWRKNGYEQYFGPGTRLTVT.

This clonotype was seen ten or more times. The CDR3 nucleotides are TGCGCCAGCAGCCCAGGGGACAGGTTCATCATGCCGAACACTGAAGCTTTCTTT. It is translated as CASSPGDRFIMPNTEAFF. The chain has TRBV4-1 and TRBJ1-1; TRBD1 agrees at 8 bases. The CDR3 sequence is 18 residues long. Germline assignment: CDR1 MGHRA and CDR2 YSYEKL. Losses at the gene ends were 4 bases for V and 1 base for J; bases not matched to a gene: 14.